This T cell receptor beta chain was profiled in a study of Tregs in tolerant kidney transplant recipients. Notes on the study in general: Tolerant patients' donor-specific Tregs expanded beyond overall Tregs, suggesting antigen-driven growth.

TCRdb keeps only in-frame clones here, not all; method: immunoSEQ multiplex PCR. The sample comprises 65,000 or so clones, about 89% of which are singletons, and around 4% rests with the top ten. Related graft donors supplied nonmyeloablative bone marrow transplants, and mixed chimerism was transient. Comment on this clone: The antigen remains undetermined.

CDR1 and CDR2 (germline): SGHRS, YFSETQ. The V gene lost 2 bases and the J gene lost 0 bases, with 11 bases spanning the gap. CDR3 length: 16 residues. This clonotype was sampled from a human patient who received a combined kidney and bone marrow transplant. Some of the T cells may derive from the graft donor. V gene TRBV5-1 combines with J gene TRBJ1-4, with a possible D match to TRBD1 (5 bases). The sequences come from CD4+ T cells from blood (PBMCs), collected 6 months after the transplant. CDR3 amino acids: CASSFQGTATNEKLFF. The CDR3 DNA reads as TGCGCCAGCAGCTTTCAGGGTACTGCAACTAATGAAAAACTGTTTTTT.